This entry concerns a single T cell receptor beta chain. The antigen is not known. The junction shows a germline mismatch at one end, possibly a read error. The entry originates in a study of blood T cells in healthy people across ages. Notes on the study in general: Both naive CD4+ cell counts and diversity were greater in long-lived donors than in aged donors. Diversity figures based on one million T cells were deemed too low.

Through a sample-barcoded 5' primer and a J-beta primer mix, a second PCR was run for roughly 6 to 11 cycles. Any given sample supplied a minimum of 2.5 million CDR3-containing paired-end reads. TCRdb reprocessed the 5' RACE reads via MiXCR and lists one record per CDR3 protein. In the table there are over 1.5 million distinct CDR3 sequences, about 50% of which are singletons. Each donor had around 11 milliliters of peripheral blood drawn. CDR1 and CDR2 from the germline V gene are SSHAT and FNYEAQ (reference sequence). The CDR3 is 14 amino acids. This receptor was obtained from a woman between 40 and 55 years old in good health. The sequencing input was blood. The chain has TRBV7-7 and TRBJ2-1; 11 bases are a match to TRBD2. The CDR3 protein is CASSVLAGGGEQFF. DNA of the CDR3: TGTGCTAGCAGTGTTCTAGCGGGGGGCGGTGAGCAGTTCTTC.